This T cell receptor beta chain was retrieved from a study of blood T cell repertoires in COVID-19. Overall study context: Sites across the United States, Italy and Spain contributed samples from acute and convalescent COVID-19. Sources were T cells, B-cell-depleted T cells, or PBMCs; the material itself was cDNA or gDNA.

Only one count was recorded for this clone. Sequence at one end of the junction differs from germline and may be a read error. As originally analysed: Amplification of reference gene primers was used by the study to estimate nucleated cell counts. The protocol was immunoSEQ multiplex PCR, while the TCRdb copy is restricted to in-frame clones and leaves out a portion. Clone size and V and J calls were adopted from that table, with D and trimming inferred from the DNA. The table lists 200,000 to 250,000 clones, 80% to 90% of them singletons. Germline V gives CDR1 MNHNY, CDR2 SVGAGI (reference sequence). The CDR3 covers 15 residues.

The specimen sequenced was peripheral blood. The receptor was isolated from a man in his fifties or sixties with acute or convalescent COVID-19. This sequence joins TRBV6-6 and TRBJ1-5; D is ambiguous. The CDR3 here is CASSYPREGNQPQHF. In DNA, the CDR3 is TGTGCCAGCAGTTATCCTCGGGAGGGCAACCAGCCCCAGCATTTT.